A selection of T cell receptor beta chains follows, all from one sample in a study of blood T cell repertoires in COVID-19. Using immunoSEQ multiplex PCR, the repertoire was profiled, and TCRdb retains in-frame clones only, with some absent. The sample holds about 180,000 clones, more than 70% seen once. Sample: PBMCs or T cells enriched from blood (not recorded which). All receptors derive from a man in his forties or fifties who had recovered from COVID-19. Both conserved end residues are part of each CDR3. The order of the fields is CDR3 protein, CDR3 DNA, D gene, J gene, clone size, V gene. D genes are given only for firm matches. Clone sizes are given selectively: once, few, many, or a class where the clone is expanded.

CDR3 protein: CASSRTKYNEQFF
CDR3 DNA: TGTGCCAGCAGCCGAACTAAATACAATGAGCAGTTCTTC
D gene: -
J gene: TRBJ2-1
clone size: -
V gene: TRBV7-3

CDR3 protein: CASSLGTSVTDTQYF
CDR3 DNA: TGCGCCAGCAGCTTGGGAACTAGCGTCACAGATACGCAGTATTTT
D gene: TRBD2
J gene: TRBJ2-3
clone size: once
V gene: TRBV5-1

CDR3 protein: CASTRDRGQTEAFF
CDR3 DNA: TGTGCCAGTACTCGGGACAGGGGGCAAACTGAAGCTTTCTTT
D gene: TRBD1
J gene: TRBJ1-1
clone size: -
V gene: TRBV19

CDR3 protein: CASSPRGQVRETQYF
CDR3 DNA: TGTGCCAGCAGCCCAAGGGGACAGGTGCGGGAGACCCAGTACTTC
D gene: TRBD1
J gene: TRBJ2-5
clone size: -
V gene: TRBV9

CDR3 protein: CSAGGNTEAFF
CDR3 DNA: TGCAGTGCCGGAGGGAACACTGAAGCTTTCTTT
D gene: -
J gene: TRBJ1-1
clone size: few
V gene: TRBV20-1

CDR3 protein: CASSRGGATNEKLFF
CDR3 DNA: TGCGCCAGCAGCCGTGGGGGCGCAACTAATGAAAAACTGTTTTTT
D gene: -
J gene: TRBJ1-4
clone size: -
V gene: TRBV4-1

CDR3 protein: CASSTPGVREQYF
CDR3 DNA: TGTGCCAGTAGTACGCCAGGGGTCCGCGAGCAGTACTTC
D gene: -
J gene: TRBJ2-7
clone size: -
V gene: TRBV19

CDR3 protein: CASSEALRGTDEQFF
CDR3 DNA: TGTGCCAGCAGTGAAGCGCTTCGGGGGACCGACGAGCAGTTCTTC
D gene: -
J gene: TRBJ2-1
clone size: -
V gene: TRBV2

CDR3 protein: CASSIVGQTYNEQFF
CDR3 DNA: TGTGCCAGTAGTATAGTTGGACAGACCTACAATGAGCAGTTCTTC
D gene: -
J gene: TRBJ2-1
clone size: -
V gene: TRBV19

CDR3 protein: CASSFSASYEQYF
CDR3 DNA: TGTGCCAGCAGTTTTTCAGCGTCGTACGAGCAGTACTTC
D gene: -
J gene: TRBJ2-7
clone size: -
V gene: TRBV3-1/TRBV3-2

CDR3 protein: CASSQARLNEQFF
CDR3 DNA: TGTGCCAGCAGCCAGGCCAGACTCAATGAGCAGTTCTTC
D gene: -
J gene: TRBJ2-1
clone size: -
V gene: TRBV3-1/TRBV3-2

CDR3 protein: CASSPRASGSYEQYF
CDR3 DNA: TGTGCCAGCTCACCCCGGGCTAGCGGTTCCTACGAGCAGTACTTC
D gene: TRBD2
J gene: TRBJ2-7
clone size: -
V gene: TRBV18

CDR3 protein: CAGRPGRNEKLFF
CDR3 DNA: TGTGCCGGGAGACCAGGGAGGAATGAAAAACTGTTTTTT
D gene: -
J gene: TRBJ1-4
clone size: -
V gene: TRBV5-8

CDR3 protein: CASSEEGVGEQYF
CDR3 DNA: TGTGCCAGCTCTGAGGAGGGCGTGGGCGAGCAGTACTTC
D gene: -
J gene: TRBJ2-7
clone size: -
V gene: TRBV12-3/TRBV12-4

CDR3 protein: CASSEFNYEQYF
CDR3 DNA: TGTGCCAGCAGTGAATTTAACTACGAGCAGTACTTC
D gene: -
J gene: TRBJ2-7
clone size: -
V gene: TRBV6-1

CDR3 protein: CASSSGLAGGSYNEQFF
CDR3 DNA: TGCGCCAGCAGCTCGGGACTAGCGGGGGGCTCCTACAATGAGCAGTTCTTC
D gene: TRBD2
J gene: TRBJ2-1
clone size: -
V gene: TRBV5-1

CDR3 protein: CASSPPGSDTQYF
CDR3 DNA: TGTGCCAGCAGCCCCCCCGGTTCAGATACGCAGTATTTT
D gene: -
J gene: TRBJ2-3
clone size: once
V gene: TRBV7-3

CDR3 protein: CASREGTGLNSPLHF
CDR3 DNA: TGTGCCAGTAGAGAAGGGACAGGGCTGAATTCACCCCTCCACTTT
D gene: TRBD1
J gene: TRBJ1-6
clone size: -
V gene: TRBV19

CDR3 protein: CASSLTGTSGYAQYF
CDR3 DNA: TGTGCCAGCAGCCTGACCGGGACTAGCGGATATGCCCAGTACTTC
D gene: TRBD2
J gene: TRBJ2-5
clone size: -
V gene: TRBV5-6

CDR3 protein: CASSRRTGVHTEAFF
CDR3 DNA: TGTGCCAGCAGTCGCAGGACAGGGGTGCACACTGAAGCTTTCTTT
D gene: TRBD1
J gene: TRBJ1-1
clone size: -
V gene: TRBV6-5

CDR3 protein: CASSLYPQGGANTEAFF
CDR3 DNA: TGTGCCAGCAGCTTATATCCCCAGGGTGGGGCGAACACTGAAGCTTTCTTT
D gene: -
J gene: TRBJ1-1
clone size: -
V gene: TRBV7-8

CDR3 protein: CASSLARGRGDSPLHF
CDR3 DNA: TGTGCCAGCAGTTTAGCAAGAGGCAGGGGGGATTCACCCCTCCACTTT
D gene: TRBD1
J gene: TRBJ1-6
clone size: once
V gene: TRBV28

CDR3 protein: CASSIGRAYNEQFF
CDR3 DNA: TGTGCCAGCAGCATAGGGAGGGCCTACAATGAGCAGTTCTTC
D gene: TRBD2
J gene: TRBJ2-1
clone size: -
V gene: TRBV5-6

CDR3 protein: CASSFYRVVSNTGELFF
CDR3 DNA: TGTGCCAGCAGCTTTTACAGGGTAGTTTCGAACACCGGGGAGCTGTTTTTT
D gene: -
J gene: TRBJ2-2
clone size: -
V gene: TRBV5-8

CDR3 protein: CASSFGQVHSPLHF
CDR3 DNA: TGTGCCAGCAGCTTTGGCCAGGTGCACTCACCCCTCCACTTT
D gene: -
J gene: TRBJ1-6
clone size: -
V gene: TRBV7-8

CDR3 protein: CASSLDAGRVTGELFF
CDR3 DNA: TGCGCCAGCAGCTTGGATGCGGGGCGTGTCACCGGGGAGCTGTTTTTT
D gene: -
J gene: TRBJ2-2
clone size: -
V gene: TRBV5-1

CDR3 protein: CASSPKPGSGQPQHF
CDR3 DNA: TGTGCCAGCTCACCAAAGCCGGGATCAGGTCAGCCCCAGCATTTT
D gene: -
J gene: TRBJ1-5
clone size: -
V gene: TRBV18

CDR3 protein: CASSEGGGQGNYGYTF
CDR3 DNA: TGTGCCAGCAGTGAAGGCGGGGGTCAAGGGAACTATGGCTACACCTTC
D gene: -
J gene: TRBJ1-2
clone size: -
V gene: TRBV6-1

CDR3 protein: CASSLRGGETQYF
CDR3 DNA: TGTGCCAGCAGCTTAAGGGGTGGGGAGACCCAGTACTTC
D gene: -
J gene: TRBJ2-5
clone size: -
V gene: TRBV5-4

CDR3 protein: CAISESRANYGYTF
CDR3 DNA: TGTGCCATCAGTGAGTCGCGGGCTAACTATGGCTACACCTTC
D gene: -
J gene: TRBJ1-2
clone size: -
V gene: TRBV10-3

CDR3 protein: CASSSTGSLIKPQHF
CDR3 DNA: TGTGCCAGCAGCTCGACAGGGAGTCTAATCAAGCCCCAGCATTTT
D gene: TRBD1
J gene: TRBJ1-5
clone size: once
V gene: TRBV7-9

CDR3 protein: CASSPGTGMDIQYF
CDR3 DNA: TGCGCCAGCAGCCCCGGGACAGGGATGGACATTCAGTACTTC
D gene: TRBD1
J gene: TRBJ2-4
clone size: -
V gene: TRBV5-1

CDR3 protein: CASSSDRGTPGELFF
CDR3 DNA: TGTGCCAGCAGTTCTGACAGGGGGACGCCCGGGGAGCTGTTTTTT
D gene: TRBD1
J gene: TRBJ2-2
clone size: -
V gene: TRBV5-4

CDR3 protein: CASATALHSPLHF
CDR3 DNA: TGTGCCAGCGCTACAGCCCTACATTCACCCCTCCACTTT
D gene: -
J gene: TRBJ1-6
clone size: -
V gene: TRBV28

CDR3 protein: CASRPTGGNEKLFF
CDR3 DNA: TGTGCCAGCAGGCCTACAGGGGGTAATGAAAAACTGTTTTTT
D gene: TRBD1
J gene: TRBJ1-4
clone size: few
V gene: TRBV6-5

CDR3 protein: CASSLGVGDQPQHF
CDR3 DNA: TGTGCCAGCAGCTTAGGAGTCGGGGATCAGCCCCAGCATTTT
D gene: -
J gene: TRBJ1-5
clone size: -
V gene: TRBV11-2

CDR3 protein: CASSLAGDRSGYTF
CDR3 DNA: TGTGCCAGCAGCCTAGCAGGGGATCGGAGTGGCTACACCTTC
D gene: -
J gene: TRBJ1-2
clone size: -
V gene: TRBV7-9